Listed below are T cell receptor beta chains from one sample, sequenced in a study of cytomegalovirus exposure and HLA in healthy donors. TCRdb's table, derived via immunoSEQ multiplex PCR, lists solely in-frame clones and lacks some. The clone table shows 75,000 to 95,000 clones, with the ten largest holding about 5.5%. Sequencing used PBMCs. These receptors were collected from a girl between 10 and 17 years old in good health and CMV-seropositive. Both conserved end residues are part of each CDR3. The order of the fields is J gene, D gene, V gene, CDR3 length, CDR3 protein, CDR3 DNA. D genes are given only for firm matches.

TRBJ2-7 TRBD1 TRBV7-9 15 CASSLEGQDAYEQYF TGTGCCAGCAGCTTAGAGGGACAGGACGCCTACGAGCAGTACTTC
TRBJ1-1 TRBD1 TRBV7-9 15 CASSRDRGGDTEAFF TGTGCCAGCAGCCGCGACAGGGGTGGGGACACTGAAGCTTTCTTT
TRBJ2-1 - TRBV7-9 14 CASSPTRAYNEQFF TGTGCCAGCAGCCCCACCCGGGCCTACAATGAGCAGTTCTTC
TRBJ2-7 TRBD1 TRBV7-9 19 CASSLPSGDRVRTTYEQYF TGTGCCAGCAGCTTACCGAGTGGGGACAGGGTCCGAACGACCTACGAGCAGTACTTC
TRBJ2-7 - TRBV7-9 12 CASSFLAGGQYF TGTGCCAGCAGCTTCCTGGCTGGCGGGCAGTACTTC
TRBJ2-7 TRBD1 TRBV19 11 CAVGTGYEQYF TGTGCCGTCGGGACAGGCTACGAGCAGTACTTC
TRBJ1-4 TRBD1 TRBV5-6 14 CASSQQGLGEKLFF TGTGCCAGCAGCCAACAGGGGTTAGGCGAAAAACTGTTTTTT
TRBJ2-3 TRBD1 TRBV7-9 13 CASSLAGQGSEYF TGTGCCAGCAGCTTAGCAGGACAGGGGTCGGAGTATTTT
TRBJ2-5 TRBD1 TRBV9 20 CASSPTPGPFYRGREETQYF TGTGCCAGCAGCCCCACGCCAGGCCCCTTTTACAGGGGGCGCGAGGAGACCCAGTACTTC
TRBJ1-2 - TRBV30 11 CAWRDDSDHTF TGTGCCTGGAGGGATGACAGCGATCACACCTTC
TRBJ1-1 - TRBV7-6 13 CASSFGGPSEAFF TGTGCCAGCAGCTTTGGGGGCCCCTCTGAAGCTTTCTTT
TRBJ2-1 TRBD2 TRBV19 15 CASRTSGGVDNEQFF TGTGCCAGTAGGACTAGCGGGGGGGTAGACAATGAGCAGTTCTTC
TRBJ1-3 - TRBV5-1 14 CASSLDSPVNTIYF TGCGCCAGCAGCTTGGACAGCCCAGTAAACACCATATATTTT
TRBJ1-1 - TRBV6-5 14 CASRPEGSLTEAFF TGTGCCAGCCGACCCGAGGGCAGCCTCACTGAAGCTTTCTTT
TRBJ1-4 - TRBV7-9 13 CASSFLQSEKLFF TGTGCCAGCAGCTTCCTTCAAAGCGAAAAACTGTTTTTT
TRBJ1-2 TRBD1 TRBV5-4 13 CASSDDRGYGYTF TGTGCCAGCAGTGATGACAGGGGCTATGGCTACACCTTC
TRBJ2-2 TRBD2 TRBV6-6 15 CASSYSRGGTGELFF TGTGCCAGCAGTTATTCCCGGGGGGGCACCGGGGAGCTGTTTTTT
TRBJ2-1 TRBD2 TRBV18 14 CASSSPGGPYEQFF TGTGCCAGCTCATCCCCGGGGGGGCCGTATGAGCAGTTCTTC
TRBJ2-5 TRBD2 TRBV5-6 17 CASSLVNSGRVQETQYF TGTGCCAGCAGCTTGGTAAATAGCGGGAGGGTACAAGAGACCCAGTACTTC
TRBJ1-4 TRBD1 TRBV9 15 CASSLRDSKNEKLFF TGTGCCAGCAGCCTCCGGGACAGCAAGAATGAAAAACTGTTTTTT
TRBJ1-1 - TRBV14 15 CASSHDLRGNTEAFF TGTGCCAGCAGCCACGACCTCCGGGGGAACACTGAAGCTTTCTTT
TRBJ1-4 TRBD1 TRBV25-1 16 CASSDPTRTGNEKLFF TGTGCCAGCAGTGACCCCACCCGGACAGGGAATGAAAAACTGTTTTTT
TRBJ2-5 TRBD2 TRBV7-2 17 CASSLVPSGGAGETQYF TGTGCCAGCAGCTTAGTGCCTAGCGGTGGGGCGGGGGAGACCCAGTACTTC
TRBJ2-7 - TRBV2 15 CASSRNLVGLNGQYF TGTGCCAGCAGTAGGAATCTAGTGGGGCTTAATGGGCAGTACTTC
TRBJ1-1 - TRBV5-1 14 CASSLAGTGTEAFF TGCGCCAGCAGCTTGGCGGGAACGGGGACTGAAGCTTTCTTT
TRBJ1-1 - TRBV9 15 CASSSRSLGVTEAFF TGTGCCAGCAGCTCTCGATCCCTAGGGGTGACTGAAGCTTTCTTT
TRBJ2-3 - TRBV7-2 15 CASSYRGALTDTQYF TGTGCCAGCAGCTACCGGGGGGCCCTCACAGATACGCAGTATTTT
TRBJ2-1 TRBD1 TRBV7-2 16 CASSLVGQGALNEQFF TGTGCCAGCAGCTTAGTGGGGCAGGGGGCACTCAATGAGCAGTTCTTC
TRBJ2-1 - TRBV7-6 11 CASSSVEEQFF TGTGCCAGCAGCTCCGTTGAGGAGCAGTTCTTC
TRBJ2-5 TRBD1 TRBV9 16 CASSPSPHRGDETQYF TGTGCCAGCAGCCCAAGTCCACACAGGGGAGATGAGACCCAGTACTTC
TRBJ1-1 - TRBV5-1 14 CASSLTGATTEAFF TGCGCCAGCAGCTTAACAGGAGCTACCACTGAAGCTTTCTTT
TRBJ1-1 - TRBV5-6 15 CASSFGGALNTEAFF TGTGCCAGCAGCTTTGGGGGGGCCCTGAACACTGAAGCTTTCTTT
TRBJ1-6 TRBD1 TRBV28 15 CASRSGQGYNSPLHF TGTGCCAGCAGGTCGGGACAGGGTTATAATTCACCCCTCCACTTT
TRBJ1-1 - TRBV19 13 CASSINSNTEAFF TGTGCCAGTAGTATTAACTCGAACACTGAAGCTTTCTTT
TRBJ2-3 TRBD2 TRBV14 16 CASSQEARGVPDTQYF TGTGCCAGCAGCCAAGAAGCGCGGGGGGTGCCAGATACGCAGTATTTT
TRBJ2-5 TRBD1 TRBV7-2 14 CASSRPGQQETQYF TGTGCCAGCAGCCGGCCGGGACAGCAAGAGACCCAGTACTTC
TRBJ1-4 - TRBV5-1 13 CASAVGRNEKLFF TGCGCCAGCGCCGTGGGGCGGAATGAAAAACTGTTTTTT
TRBJ1-5 - TRBV18 16 CASSPPSYRANQPQHF TGTGCCAGCTCACCCCCTAGTTACAGGGCCAATCAGCCCCAGCATTTT
TRBJ1-1 TRBD1 TRBV6-4 13 CASSRTGNTEAFF TGTGCCAGCAGTAGGACAGGGAACACTGAAGCTTTCTTT
TRBJ1-2 - TRBV4-3 14 CASSRIGGSDGYTF TGCGCCAGCAGCCGAATTGGGGGGTCAGATGGCTACACCTTC
TRBJ2-3 - TRBV5-1 13 CASSLGPGDTQYF TGCGCCAGCAGCTTGGGACCGGGTGATACGCAGTATTTT
TRBJ2-7 TRBD2 TRBV10-3 15 CAIRKTSGIAYEQYF TGTGCCATCAGGAAGACTAGCGGGATCGCCTACGAGCAGTACTTC
TRBJ2-3 - TRBV1 17 CTSSRLLAGTSTDTQYF TGCACCAGCAGCCGGCTTCTAGCGGGAACCTCCACAGATACGCAGTATTTT
TRBJ1-5 - TRBV28 16 CATKGRGAQPNQPQHF TGTGCCACCAAGGGCCGGGGGGCGCAACCCAATCAGCCCCAGCATTTT
TRBJ1-1 TRBD1 TRBV28 14 CASSWDSTNTEAFF TGTGCCAGCAGTTGGGACAGTACCAACACTGAAGCTTTCTTT
TRBJ1-2 - TRBV4-1 14 CASSQDLGLVGYTF TGCGCCAGCAGCCAAGATCTGGGACTTGTCGGCTACACCTTC
TRBJ2-1 - TRBV29-1 14 CSVEVQGSYNEQFF TGCAGCGTTGAAGTTCAGGGCTCCTACAATGAGCAGTTCTTC
TRBJ1-4 - TRBV7-6 15 CASSLGQLLNEKLFF TGTGCCAGCAGCCTCGGACAGCTCCTTAATGAAAAACTGTTTTTT
TRBJ2-2 - TRBV6-1 15 CASSPGQRVLGELFF TGTGCCAGCAGCCCCGGACAGAGGGTGTTGGGGGAGCTGTTTTTT
TRBJ2-7 - TRBV6-1 12 CASRKDTHEQYF TGTGCCAGCAGGAAGGACACCCACGAGCAGTACTTC
TRBJ1-2 TRBD1 TRBV9 18 CASSAPAGGQGIFYGYTF TGTGCCAGCAGCGCGCCAGCAGGGGGGCAGGGGATATTCTATGGCTACACCTTC
TRBJ1-5 - TRBV7-8 13 CASSLERVRPQHF TGTGCCAGCAGCTTAGAACGGGTTCGGCCCCAGCATTTT